This TCR beta chain was documented in a study of blood T cell repertoires in COVID-19. Study-level background: Sites in the United States, Italy and Spain provided acute and convalescent COVID-19 samples.

Germline V CDR1 and CDR2: LNHDA, SQIVND (reference sequence). Trimming removed 3 bases from V and 7 bases from J, with 13 bases in between. The CDR3 is 14 residues long. TCRdb's copy holds only in-frame clones and misses some; the assay was immunoSEQ multiplex PCR. The repertoire consists of fewer than 350,000 clones, with around 85% occurring once and the leading ten covering about 2%. The sample holds a few counts of this clone. Sequencing input: PBMCs or T cells enriched from blood (not recorded which). This clonotype originated in a woman in her twenties or thirties who had been exposed to COVID-19. The V gene is TRBV19, the J gene TRBJ1-5, with D perhaps TRBD1 (5 bases). The CDR3 DNA is TGTGCCAGTAGTATTATGGCAGGGAGGCAGCCCCAGCATTTT. This codes for CASSIMAGRQPQHF. Full variable domain (outside the CDR3, taken from reference TRBV19 and TRBJ1-5): DGGITQSPKYLFRKEGQNVTLSCEQNLNHDAMYWYRQDPGQGLRLIYYSQIVNDFQKGDIAEGYSVSREKKESFPLTVTSAQKNPTAFYLCASSIMAGRQPQHFGDGTRLSIL.